The following is a TCR beta chain sequence with its context. Its antigen has not been determined. One base away there is no much larger clone; base qualities are not given. The germline V gene sets CDR1 to KGHSH and CDR2 to LQKENI. V loses 2 bases, J loses 2 bases, and the germline ends lie 14 bases apart. The CDR3 goes from the cysteine to the phenylalanine over 16 residues. Only CDR3 DNA is held: 48 bases, read in frame from base 1. This sample stems from a study of blood T cell repertoires in COVID-19 (dated by TCRdb to between 2020 and 2021). A note on the overall study: The collaborator samples originated in the United States, Italy and Spain and spanned the acute and convalescent phases of COVID-19. Subjects who had been exposed to COVID-19, were actively infected with it, or had recovered from it provided the deeply sampled blood TCRbeta repertoires that made up the dataset. The material from the prospective study consisted of cDNA or gDNA derived from T cells, B-cell-depleted T cells, or PBMCs. Samples were obtained from the ongoing ImmuneRACE study (first 160 participants) and from about 1,300 subjects provided by 6 global collaborators. The repertoires were released in a freely available public database meant as a resource for research on the immune response to SARS-CoV-2. Sample metadata almost always included a de-identified subject ID, COVID-19 status, age in years and sex. Where available, HLA class I and class II types were obtained from metadata supplied by the sample provider rather than from assay-based typing. The full study reports these points: Clinical and demographic metadata were provided uncurated, with the amount varying by source and participant.

TCRbeta CDR3 regions were amplified from genomic DNA by means of the immunoSEQ Assay, a bias-controlled multiplex PCR. Processing in the source paper ran as follows. The number of nucleated cells in each sample was estimated by amplification of reference gene primers within the assay. Sequence reads were collapsed and filtered to measure the absolute abundance of every unique TCRbeta CDR3 rearrangement. For each sample, productive Simpson clonality was calculated as the square root of Simpson's diversity index over productive rearrangements. TCRdb took over this immuneACCESS table, retaining in-frame rearrangements with V and J assigned. Such tables are incomplete; in checked studies, under half of the missing clones stem from an unresolved V gene, and the remainder is unexplained. Clone size and V and J calls were adopted from that table, with D and trimming inferred from the DNA. This sample gives a few hundred thousand clones in total; roughly four fifths of them show up just once. The ten largest clones add up to about 3% of the sample.

Participants in the prospective study were enrolled through a virtual design, were aged about 18 to 100 years, and lived in 20 to 30 United States geographic areas. In the prospective study, cohorts were assigned on the basis of participant-reported clinical history obtained from a screening survey and a study questionnaire. ImmuneRACE Cohort 3 recovered participants were defined by two consecutive negative NP/OP PCR tests, healthcare professional clearance, or symptom resolution. Each participant in the prospective study had whole blood, serum and a nasopharyngeal or oropharyngeal swab collected by mobile phlebotomists. Additional blood draws and questionnaires over an approximately two-month period could optionally be provided by prospective study participants. Prospective study blood samples were shipped either frozen or at room temperature before DNA extraction.

Material: PBMCs or T cells enriched from blood (not recorded which). Recombination joined TRBV18 with TRBJ2-3; a tentative D match to TRBD2 spans 5 bases. The TCR was taken from a man aged 45-65 years who had recovered from COVID-19. CDR3 reads: CASSPGSSGVTDTQYF. The nucleotides read TGTGCCAGCTCACCAGGAAGCAGCGGCGTCACAGATACGCAGTATTTT.